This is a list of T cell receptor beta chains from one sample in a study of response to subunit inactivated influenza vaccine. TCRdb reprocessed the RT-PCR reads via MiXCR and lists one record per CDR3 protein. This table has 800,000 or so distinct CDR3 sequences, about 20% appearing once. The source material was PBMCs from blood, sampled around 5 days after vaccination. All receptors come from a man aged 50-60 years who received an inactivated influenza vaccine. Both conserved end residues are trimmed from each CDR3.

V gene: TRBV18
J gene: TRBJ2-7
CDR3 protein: ASSPLEQSSDEQY

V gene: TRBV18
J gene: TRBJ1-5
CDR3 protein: ASSRQGPQFNQPQH

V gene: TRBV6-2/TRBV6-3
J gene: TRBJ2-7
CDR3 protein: ASSYLSAGWQY

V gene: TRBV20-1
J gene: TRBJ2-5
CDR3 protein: SARKGALAETQY

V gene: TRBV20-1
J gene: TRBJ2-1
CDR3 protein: SARVAGGPSSYNEQF

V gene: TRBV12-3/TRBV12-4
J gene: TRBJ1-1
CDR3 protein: ASTMRSGLSSGTEAF

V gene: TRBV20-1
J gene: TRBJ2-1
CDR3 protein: SARLAAYNEQF

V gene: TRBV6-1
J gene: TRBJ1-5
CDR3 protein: ASSEARREGRPQH

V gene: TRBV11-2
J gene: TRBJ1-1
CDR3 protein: ASSLVGRASQYTEAF

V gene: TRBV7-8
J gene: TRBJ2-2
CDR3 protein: ASSFLLGLAANTGELF

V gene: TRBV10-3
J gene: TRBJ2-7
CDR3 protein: AIRAGTANPYEQY

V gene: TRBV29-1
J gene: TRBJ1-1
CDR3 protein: SGVGQVEGAF

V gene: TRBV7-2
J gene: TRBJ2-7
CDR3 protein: ASSLLSDEQY

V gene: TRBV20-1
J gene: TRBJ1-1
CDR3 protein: SARDPRQGGTEAF

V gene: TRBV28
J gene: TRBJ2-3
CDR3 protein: ASSLGGTPADTQY

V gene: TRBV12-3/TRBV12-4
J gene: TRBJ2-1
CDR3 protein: ASSALRAPGDNEQF

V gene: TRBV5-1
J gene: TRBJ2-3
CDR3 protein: ASSADRTDTQY

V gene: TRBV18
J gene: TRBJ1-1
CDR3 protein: ASSPPADRDLFNTEAF

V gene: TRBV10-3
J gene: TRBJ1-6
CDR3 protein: AIRPGQGDSPLH

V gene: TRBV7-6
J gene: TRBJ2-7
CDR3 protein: ASSLVGQGSNEQY

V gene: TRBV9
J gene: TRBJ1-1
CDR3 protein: ASSEGVEMTEAF

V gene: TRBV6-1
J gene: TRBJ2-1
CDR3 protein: ASRGTGRGGYNEQF

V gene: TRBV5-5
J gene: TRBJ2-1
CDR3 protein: ASSLVYRDSYNEQF